Each of the 32 T cell receptor beta chains below was sequenced from the same sample in a study of T cell responses to AZD1222 COVID-19 vaccine (dated by TCRdb to the early 2020s). The sample's time point label is to be understood as: baseline before first vaccination. The library was prepared using the immunoSEQ multiplex PCR assay. TCRdb provides this immuneACCESS table in a form limited to in-frame rearrangements. Some clones are lacking; in checked studies, under half of them reflect an unresolved V gene, and why the rest are absent is not known. In this sample the table shows 150,000 to 200,000 clones, more than 90% of which occur a single time. Approximately 2.5% of the sample lies in the top ten. The material sequenced was peripheral blood, taken on day 0 of AZD1222 vaccination. The receptors here all came from an adult in good health.

The chain has TRBV27 and TRBJ1-5, with 8 bases that match TRBD1. Unmatched junction bases numbered 2, after V lost 6 bases and J lost 1 base. The CDR3 has 14 amino acids. In germline, CDR1 is MNHEY, CDR2 SMNVEV (reference sequence). In DNA form, the CDR3 reads TGTGCCAGCAGCGGACAGGGAAGCAATCAGCCCCAGCATTTT. Its translation is CASSGQGSNQPQHF.

The V gene is TRBV18, the J gene TRBJ2-7; 9 nucleotides match TRBD1. This CDR3 region has 13 residues. Germline V gene sequence: CDR1 KGHSH, CDR2 LQKENI. The V segment lost 2 bases and the J segment 5 bases; nucleotides outside the gene matches: 1. CDR3 sequence reads: CASSPGTGNEQYF. DNA of the CDR3: TGTGCCAGCTCACCAGGGACAGGGAACGAGCAGTACTTC.

This clone was picked up one time. The chain joins TRBV5-1 to TRBJ1-2, with TRBD1 matching over 9 bases. The V gene end was trimmed by 0 bases and the J gene end by 6 bases; junction bases not matched to a gene: 0. CDR1 is SGHRS and CDR2 is YFSETQ in the germline V gene. The CDR3 sequence is 13 residues long. This CDR3 is CASSLGQGDGYTF. For the CDR3, the DNA is TGCGCCAGCAGCTTGGGACAGGGGGATGGCTACACCTTC. The variable domain in full, with the rest retrieved from reference TRBV5-1 and TRBJ1-2, is KAGVTQTPRYLIKTRGQQVTLSCSPISGHRSVSWYQQTPGQGLQFLFEYFSETQRNKGNFPGRFSGRQFSNSRSEMNVSTLELGDSALYLCASSLGQGDGYTFGSGTRLTVV.

J is TRBJ1-1 and V is TRBV5-4, with a weak D call TRBD1 (6 bases). V was clipped by 1 base and J by 8 bases, with 15 bases between them. The CDR3 length is 14 residues. Germline-derived CDR1 and CDR2 are SGHNT and YYREEE (reference sequence). DNA for the CDR3: TGTGCCAGCAGCTTGACCCAGGACAGAATGGAAGCTTTCTTT. Protein sequence: CASSLTQDRMEAFF.

The chain carries TRBV27 and TRBJ2-7, with D possibly matching TRBD2 (6 bases). Trimming pared 3 bases from V and 1 base from J, leaving 10 bases between. There are 14 residues in the CDR3. Germline V gene data show CDR1 as MNHEY and CDR2 as SMNVEV (reference sequence). CDR3 protein: CASSLKGLSYEQYF. CDR3 nucleotide sequence: TGTGCCAGCAGTTTGAAGGGACTTTCCTACGAGCAGTACTTC.

The chain's CDR3 is CAWSVLPVDEQFF. The CDR3 coding sequence is TGTGCCTGGAGTGTACTCCCGGTGGATGAGCAGTTCTTC. The chain recombines TRBV30 with TRBJ2-1; D call uncertain. CDR1 is GTSNPN and CDR2 is SVGIG in the germline V gene (reference sequence). The CDR3 has 13 residues. V lost 0 bases, J lost 8 bases, and 11 bases lay in between.

This clone was picked up one time. V usage is TRBV6-4 and J usage is TRBJ2-1; 7 bases fit TRBD1. The CDR3 totals 15 residues. Germline lookup yields CDR1 MRHNA and CDR2 SNTAGT. V lost 3 bases and J lost 9; bases outside the gene matches: 11. CDR3 sequence (DNA): TGTGCCAGCAGTGAGGAAGGGGGCAAGTTTGGTGAGCAGTTCTTC. Translated, it gives CASSEEGGKFGEQFF.

This clone is a singleton in its sample. V gene TRBV6-5 combines with J gene TRBJ2-3, with D maybe TRBD1 (5 bases). This CDR3 comprises 14 residues. Germline CDR1 is MNHEY and CDR2 is SVGAGI. The germline V and J ends were trimmed by 8 bases and 5 bases, with 17 bases remaining between them. The CDR3 bases are TGTGCCAGCCACAGGACATACCTCGGAGATACGCAGTATTTT. Its translation is CASHRTYLGDTQYF.

This clone came up a few times. The CDR3 bases are TGTGCCAGCAGCTTACTCGGGGGTTACACTGAAGCTTTCTTT. Its translation: CASSLLGGYTEAFF. The V call is TRBV11-2, the J call TRBJ1-1; TRBD1 might be the D (5 bases). Per the germline V gene, CDR1 is SGHAT and CDR2 is FQNNGV. This CDR3 region has 14 residues. V lost 2 bases and J 3 bases, leaving 10 bases between the germline ends.

In its sample, this clone was seen a few times. The genes are TRBV10-3 and TRBJ2-7; 9 bases align to TRBD1. The V and J ends lost 10 bases and 1 base, in that order; junction bases with no gene match: 5. Germline CDR1 and CDR2: ENHRY and SYGVKD. The CDR3 contains 13 residues. CDR3 sequence (DNA): TGTGCCACCAGGGACAGGGAGTCCTACGAGCAGTACTTC. Amino acids: CATRDRESYEQYF.

The rearrangement joins TRBV5-4 to TRBJ1-2; no firm D call. Trimming cost V 0 bases and J 3 bases, with 9 bases left between them. Germline loops: CDR1 SGHNT, CDR2 YYREEE (reference sequence). This CDR3 spans 14 amino acids. The CDR3 DNA reads as TGTGCCAGCAGCTTGGATCCCGGGGACTATGGCTACACCTTC. As protein: CASSLDPGDYGYTF.

This clone appeared a single time. The V gene is TRBV19, the J gene TRBJ2-2, with D unresolved. V dropped 3 bases and J dropped 1 base, with 6 bases sitting between them. This CDR3 spans 14 amino acids. The V gene's germline CDR1 is LNHDA and CDR2 SQIVND (reference sequence). The CDR3 region has the DNA TGTGCCAGTAGTATGGGCAGGAACACCGGGGAGCTGTTTTTT. It encodes CASSMGRNTGELFF.

V and J are TRBV5-6 and TRBJ2-1, with 7 bases lining up with TRBD1. The CDR3 is 14 residues long. Germline V gene data show CDR1 as SGHDT and CDR2 as YYEEEE. The J segment lost 6 bases and the V segment lost 3 bases, leaving 6 bases of the junction unmatched. CDR3 protein: CASSYRDRRNEQFF. The DNA for the CDR3 is TGTGCCAGCAGCTACCGGGACAGACGCAATGAGCAGTTCTTC.

The V gene is TRBV29-1, the J gene TRBJ2-2; D is unresolved. Trimming stripped 5 bases from V and 1 base from J, with 11 bases between. CDR3 length equals 14 residues. Germline V gene data show CDR1 as SQVTM and CDR2 as ANQGSEA. As DNA, the CDR3 is TGCAGCGTTCAGGCGGCAATGAACACCGGGGAGCTGTTTTTT. It specifies CSVQAAMNTGELFF.

The genes are TRBV6-5 and TRBJ2-7; D not resolved. This CDR3 comprises 14 residues. CDR1 and CDR2 from the germline V gene are MNHEY and SVGAGI. Trimming took off 0 bases at V and 2 bases at J, with 8 bases between the two ends. The DNA for the CDR3 is TGTGCCAGCAGTTACTCGCAGGCCACCTACGAGCAGTACTTC. The encoded protein is CASSYSQATYEQYF.

The gene calls are TRBV7-9 and TRBJ2-2; possibly TRBD2 for D (6 bases). CDR3 length equals 18 residues. Per the germline V gene, CDR1 is SEHNR and CDR2 is FQNEAQ (reference sequence). V was trimmed by 1 base and J by 0 bases, leaving 15 bases between them. As DNA, the CDR3 is TGTGCCAGCAGCTTAGAGGAGGCGGGGCCAGCGAACACCGGGGAGCTGTTTTTT. Its protein product is CASSLEEAGPANTGELFF.

This clone was observed a handful of times. The genes are TRBV9 and TRBJ2-1, with a tentative D call TRBD1 (5 bases). V gave up 4 bases and J gave up 5 bases, with 7 bases separating them. The CDR3 is 12 residues long. Germline assignment: CDR1 SGDLS and CDR2 YYNGEE. The CDR3 sequence is CASSLTDNEQFF. The CDR3 DNA sequence: TGTGCCAGCAGCTTGACAGACAATGAGCAGTTCTTC.

CDR3 amino acids: CASSEGNRGYTEAFF. CDR3 bases: TGTGCCAGCAGTGAAGGGAACAGGGGGTACACTGAAGCTTTCTTT. This chain joins TRBV6-1 and TRBJ1-1; TRBD1 aligns across 8 bases. The germline V gene encodes CDR1 MNHNS and CDR2 SASEGT. The CDR3 covers 15 residues. Trimming removed 1 base from V and 3 bases from J; junction bases left unmatched: 4.

The chain employs TRBV10-1 and TRBJ2-7, with 8 bases fitting TRBD2. The CDR3 covers 13 residues. V trimming: 5 bases; J trimming: 6 bases; junction bases outside the gene matches: 6. CDR1 is WNHNN, CDR2 SYGVQD, per germline (reference sequence). The chain's CDR3 is CASSREGLFEQYF. The CDR3, as DNA: TGCGCCAGCAGTCGGGAGGGCCTTTTCGAGCAGTACTTC.

The V call is TRBV9, the J call TRBJ1-5, with TRBD1 matching 11 bases. V shed 3 bases and J 6 bases; nucleotides not matched to a gene: 8. The CDR3 spans 16 residues. The germline V gene encodes CDR1 SGDLS and CDR2 YYNGEE. The CDR3 sequence: CASSAGQGVLSQPQHF. The CDR3 bases are TGTGCCAGCAGCGCGGGACAGGGGGTTTTAAGTCAGCCCCAGCATTTT.

V is TRBV7-2 and J is TRBJ2-2; 7 bases line up with TRBD2. The CDR3 is 16 residues long. Germline-derived CDR1 and CDR2 are SGHTA and FQGNSA. J was trimmed by 5 bases and V by 1 base; bases with no gene match: 7. In DNA, the CDR3 is TGTGCCAGCAGCTTAGTAGGCGGGAGCACAACCGGGGAGCTGTTTTTT. Translating gives CASSLVGGSTTGELFF. Together with reference TRBV7-2 and TRBJ2-2, the CDR3 gives the full variable domain: GAGVSQSPSNKVTEKGKDVELRCDPISGHTALYWYRQSLGQGLEFLIYFQGNSAPDKSGLPSDRFSAERTGGSVSTLTIQRTQQEDSAVYLCASSLVGGSTTGELFFGEGSRLTVL.

In its sample, this clone was seen a few times. The genes are TRBV27 and TRBJ1-2; D is uncertain. This CDR3 comprises 16 residues. Trimming took 4 bases from V and 6 from J, leaving 21 bases between them. From germline, CDR1 is MNHEY and CDR2 SMNVEV (reference sequence). The CDR3 here is CASSSQTSPKNHGYTF. Here the CDR3 DNA reads TGTGCCAGCAGTTCTCAAACCTCGCCAAAAAACCATGGCTACACCTTC.

The rearrangement links TRBV6-5 to TRBJ1-1; D gene ambiguous. Germline CDR1 is MNHEY and CDR2 is SVGAGI. The CDR3 is made up of 15 amino acids. With 2 bases removed from V and 3 bases from J, the gap between germline ends came to 13 bases. CDR3 DNA: TGTGCCAGCAGTTACCTGGGAAGGTGGGACACTGAAGCTTTCTTT. Protein sequence: CASSYLGRWDTEAFF.

This clone was counted a single time. The chain joins TRBV15 to TRBJ2-7; D remains unclear. With 5 bases removed from V and 2 bases from J, the gap between germline ends came to 13 bases. Germline lookup yields CDR1 LNHNV and CDR2 YYDKDF (reference sequence). The CDR3 length is 14 residues. This CDR3 reads CATSGQGGTYEQYF. The CDR3 DNA sequence: TGTGCCACCAGCGGCCAAGGCGGAACCTACGAGCAGTACTTC.

This clone was observed a single time. This rearrangement joins TRBV3-1 (or the pseudogene TRBV3-2) to TRBJ1-2, with D maybe TRBD1 (5 bases). Germline assignment: CDR1 LGHDT and CDR2 YNNKEL (reference sequence). The CDR3 has 14 amino acids. Trimming stripped 4 bases from V and 1 base from J, with 10 bases between. CDR3 protein: CASSPRGFNYGYTF. CDR3 in DNA: TGTGCCAGCAGCCCTAGGGGTTTTAACTATGGCTACACCTTC.

The chain couples TRBV20-1 to TRBJ2-3; TRBD2 aligns across 11 bases. In germline, CDR1 is DFQATT, CDR2 SNEGSKA (reference sequence). This CDR3 has 16 amino acids. The V and J ends lost 3 bases and 3 bases, in that order; junction bases with no gene match: 8. CDR3 region: CSASQLAGVSTDTQYF. CDR3 in DNA: TGCAGTGCTAGTCAACTAGCGGGAGTTAGTACAGATACGCAGTATTTT.

This clone has just one count. The chain carries TRBV18 and TRBJ1-2; 9 positions match TRBD1. CDR1 and CDR2 from the germline V gene are KGHSH and LQKENI. The V gene end was trimmed by 0 bases and the J gene end by 5 bases; junction bases not matched to a gene: 4. The CDR3 loop spans 15 amino acids. This CDR3 reads CASSPPGQGTYGYTF. The CDR3 region has the DNA TGTGCCAGCTCACCACCCGGACAGGGGACATATGGCTACACCTTC.

The V and J genes are TRBV10-3 and TRBJ1-1, with 12 bases matching TRBD1. V was clipped by 6 bases and J by 7 bases; unmatched bases: 12. Germline lookup yields CDR1 ENHRY and CDR2 SYGVKD. There are 16 residues in the CDR3. Here the CDR3 reads CAISVKPGQGAGEAFF. CDR3 sequence (DNA): TGTGCCATCAGCGTTAAACCGGGACAGGGGGCGGGTGAAGCTTTCTTT.

The gene calls are TRBV21-1 and TRBJ1-1. TRBV21-1 is described as a pseudogene. The CDR3 has 15 residues. Here the CDR3 DNA reads TGTGCCAGCAGCAAAGTGGATCGGGGGGACACTGAAGCTTTCTTT. Translating it yields CASSKVDRGDTEAFF.

A single count supports this clone. The V call is TRBV5-4, the J call TRBJ1-1; perhaps TRBD1 as D (6 bases). The length of the CDR3 is 13 residues. Trimming stripped 0 bases from V and 10 bases from J, with 13 bases between. The germline V gene encodes CDR1 SGHNT and CDR2 YYREEE (reference sequence). The CDR3 spells CASSLDQGSSAFF. The CDR3 nucleotides are TGTGCCAGCAGCTTGGATCAGGGGAGTTCAGCTTTCTTT.

This clone has more than one count but fewer than ten. The chain joins TRBV5-1 to TRBJ2-3; maybe TRBD2 (6 bases). The CDR3 runs to 12 residues. CDR1 and CDR2 (germline): SGHRS, YFSETQ. V lost 2 bases and J 5 bases, leaving 6 bases between the germline ends. The DNA of the CDR3 is TGCGCCAGCAGCTTCGGGGGAGATACGCAGTATTTT. It codes for CASSFGGDTQYF.

This chain joins TRBV5-1 and TRBJ2-7, with D perhaps matching TRBD2 (6 bases). The CDR3 is made up of 15 amino acids. Between the trimmed V and J ends, which lost 1 base and 1 base, there was a span of 12 bases. The germline V gene encodes CDR1 SGHRS and CDR2 YFSETQ. The DNA of the CDR3 is TGCGCCAGCAGCTTGTCGGGCCTAGCGTCCTACGAGCAGTACTTC. It specifies CASSLSGLASYEQYF.